This TCR beta chain emerged from a study of control samples from healthy donors and cancer patients (dated by TCRdb to between 2020 and 2021). According to the germline V gene (reference sequence), CDR1 reads SEHNR and CDR2 reads FQNEAQ. The junction shows trimming of 2 bases on V and 8 bases on J, plus 9 bases between the germline ends. Spanning cysteine to phenylalanine, the CDR3 consists of 12 amino acids. Solely the CDR3 DNA is kept, with 36 bases framed from the first base. Library generation was performed with the immunoSEQ multiplex PCR assay. Not all clones reach the TCRdb copy of this immuneACCESS table, which keeps in-frame sequences only. Checked studies attribute under half of the gap to unresolved V genes and leave the rest unexplained. The sample yields fewer than 110,000 clones; 80% to 90% were counted once. The ten top clones hold roughly 7.7% of the sample. Concerning this clone: It lacks a known antigen. Qualities for individual bases were not recorded, and no much larger clone is one base off.

The chain joins TRBV7-9 to TRBJ1-1, with an unclear D gene assignment. The sequence came from a young man in good health. The sequencing input was blood. The nucleotide sequence is TGTGCCAGCAGCTTAAACGGGTTCGAAGCTTTCTTT. Its translation is CASSLNGFEAFF.